This T cell receptor (beta chain) was recovered during a study of human T cells and chemical hapten exposure. Turning to the study itself: Upper-back patch tests with 0.01% DPC were read at 6 days.

Trimming shortened V by 8 bases and J by 3 bases, and 20 bases separated the two germline ends. The CDR3 runs to 17 residues. Germline lookup yields CDR1 SGHTA and CDR2 FQGTGA. One entry per CDR3 protein, called by TCRdb with MiXCR from the RACE reads. The sample includes 270,000 or so distinct CDR3 sequences, roughly 8% of them seen just once. Time point denoted: pre-sensitization, week 0. Treatment denoted: therapeutic diphenylcyclopropenone sensitization with weekly scalp DPC. The study extracted total RNA from unfractionated whole blood. This sample comprised whole blood, obtained in connection with sensitization to the hapten diphenylcyclopropenone (DPC). This TCR was sampled from a man aged 18 to 30 with alopecia areata. Some clones in this sample may be carry-over from other donors' samples. This chain uses TRBV7-3 with TRBJ1-6; D uncertain. CDR3 residues: CASYPPRTSNYNSPLHF. CDR3 nucleotide sequence: TGTGCCAGCTACCCCCCACGCACGTCGAACTATAATTCACCCCTCCACTTT.